This T cell receptor beta chain came from a study of cytomegalovirus exposure and HLA in healthy donors. Whole-study context: There were 350 to 400 genotyped donors. Of these, roughly 80% fell in the genetic ancestry cluster associated with self-reported Caucasian donors.

The CDR3 consists of 14 residues. Germline-derived CDR1 and CDR2 are MNHEY and SVGAGI. The junction had 5 bases not matched to a gene; V was cut back by 2 bases and J by 6 bases. A word on this clone: The antigen is undetermined.

Primers included in the PCR were 60 Vbeta and 13 Jbeta primers. Profiling relied on immunoSEQ multiplex PCR, and the TCRdb table lists in-frame clones only, not all of them. The sample lists about 140,000 clones, approximately 9% occurring once. General observations from the study: From TCR beta sequences, most subjects' HLA-A and HLA-B alleles were reportedly predicted accurately. A later analysis linked a missense DCLRE1C variant to TCR beta V- and J-gene trimming.

This chain connects TRBV6-5 to TRBJ1-1, with 8 positions matching TRBD1. Sequenced input: PBMCs. The TCR comes from a woman aged 40 to 50 in good health and CMV-seropositive. The CDR3 sequence: CASSYKIQGAEAFF. The CDR3 nucleotides read TGTGCCAGCAGTTACAAGATACAGGGGGCTGAAGCTTTCTTT.